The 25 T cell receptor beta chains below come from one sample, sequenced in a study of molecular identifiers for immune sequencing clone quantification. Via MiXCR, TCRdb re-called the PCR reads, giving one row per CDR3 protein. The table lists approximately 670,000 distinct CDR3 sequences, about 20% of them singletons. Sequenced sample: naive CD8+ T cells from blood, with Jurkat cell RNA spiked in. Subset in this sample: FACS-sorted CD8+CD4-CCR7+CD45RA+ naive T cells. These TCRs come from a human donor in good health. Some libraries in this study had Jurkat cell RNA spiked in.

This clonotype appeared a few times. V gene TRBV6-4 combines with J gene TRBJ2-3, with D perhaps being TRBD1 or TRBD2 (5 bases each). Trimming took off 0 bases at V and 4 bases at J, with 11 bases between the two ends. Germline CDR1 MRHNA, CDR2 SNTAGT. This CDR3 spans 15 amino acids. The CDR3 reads CASSDSGLAADTQYF. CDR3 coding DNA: TGTGCCAGCAGTGACTCGGGGCTAGCCGCAGATACGCAGTATTTT.

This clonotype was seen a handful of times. The CDR3 DNA follows: TGTGCCAGCAGTTTCCTACTAGCGGGGACAGATACGCAGTATTTT. Translation: CASSFLLAGTDTQYF. The V and J genes are TRBV27 and TRBJ2-3, with TRBD2 identical over 10 bases. The CDR3 runs to 15 residues. Trimming at V came to 3 bases and at J to 3 bases, leaving 3 bases not matched to a gene. The germline V gene encodes CDR1 MNHEY and CDR2 SMNVEV (reference sequence).

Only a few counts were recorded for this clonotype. CDR3 nucleotides: TGTGCCAGCAGCTTATTGGGGGAGAGGCGGCAAGAGACCCAGTACTTC. Translation gives CASSLLGERRQETQYF. This chain joins TRBV13 and TRBJ2-5, with D perhaps being TRBD1 or TRBD2 (5 bases each). This CDR3 spans 16 amino acids. Trimming cost V 2 bases and J 2 bases, with 15 bases left between them. Germline CDR1 and CDR2: PRHDT and FYEKMQ (reference sequence). Drawing the rest from reference TRBV13 and TRBJ2-5, the complete variable domain is AAGVIQSPRHLIKEKRETATLKCYPIPRHDTVYWYQQGPGQDPQFLISFYEKMQSDKGSIPDRFSAQQFSDYHSELNMSSLELGDSALYFCASSLLGERRQETQYFGPGTRLLVL.

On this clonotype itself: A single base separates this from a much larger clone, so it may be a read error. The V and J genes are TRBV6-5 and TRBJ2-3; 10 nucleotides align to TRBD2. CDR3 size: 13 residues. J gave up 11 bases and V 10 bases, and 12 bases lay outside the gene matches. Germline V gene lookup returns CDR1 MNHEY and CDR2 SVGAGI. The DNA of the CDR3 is TGTGCCACCTTGGCAGCGGGGGGGTTGCGGCAGTATTTT. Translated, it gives CATLAAGGLRQYF.

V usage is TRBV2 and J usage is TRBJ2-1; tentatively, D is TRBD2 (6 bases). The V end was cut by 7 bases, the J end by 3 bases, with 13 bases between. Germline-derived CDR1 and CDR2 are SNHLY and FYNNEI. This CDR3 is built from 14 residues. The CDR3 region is CASMGGEGYNEQFF. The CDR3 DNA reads TGTGCCAGCATGGGGGGTGAGGGCTACAATGAGCAGTTCTTC.

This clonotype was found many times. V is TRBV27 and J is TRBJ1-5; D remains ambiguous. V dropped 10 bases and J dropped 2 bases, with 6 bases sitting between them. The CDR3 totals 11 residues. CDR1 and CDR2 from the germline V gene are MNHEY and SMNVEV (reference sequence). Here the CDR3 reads CAIGGNQPQHF. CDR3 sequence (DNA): TGTGCCATCGGGGGCAATCAGCCCCAGCATTTT.

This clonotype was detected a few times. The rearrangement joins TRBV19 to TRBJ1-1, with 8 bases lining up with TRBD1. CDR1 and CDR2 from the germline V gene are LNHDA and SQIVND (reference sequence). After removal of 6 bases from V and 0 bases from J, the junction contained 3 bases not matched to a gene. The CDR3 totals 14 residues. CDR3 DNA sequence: TGTGCCAGTAGGGACAGGGACATGAACACTGAAGCTTTCTTT. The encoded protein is CASRDRDMNTEAFF.

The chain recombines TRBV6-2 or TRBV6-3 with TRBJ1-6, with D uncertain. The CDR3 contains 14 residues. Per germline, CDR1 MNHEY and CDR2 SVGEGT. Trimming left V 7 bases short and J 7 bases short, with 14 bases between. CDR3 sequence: CASNLGFTNSPLHF. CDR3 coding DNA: TGTGCCAGCAATCTTGGATTTACCAATTCACCCCTCCACTTT.

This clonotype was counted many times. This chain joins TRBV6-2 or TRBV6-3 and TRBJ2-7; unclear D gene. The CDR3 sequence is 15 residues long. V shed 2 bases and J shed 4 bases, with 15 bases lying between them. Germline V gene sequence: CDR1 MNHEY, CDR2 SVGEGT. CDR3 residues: CASSYGSPDYYEQYF. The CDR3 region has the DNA TGTGCCAGCAGTTACGGGTCCCCGGATTATTACGAGCAGTACTTC.

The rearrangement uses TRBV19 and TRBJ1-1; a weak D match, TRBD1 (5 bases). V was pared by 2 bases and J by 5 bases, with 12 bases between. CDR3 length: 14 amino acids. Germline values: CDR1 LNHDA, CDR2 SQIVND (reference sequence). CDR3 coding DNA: TGTGCCAGTAGTATAAGCTCCCGGGGGACTGAAGCTTTCTTT. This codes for CASSISSRGTEAFF.

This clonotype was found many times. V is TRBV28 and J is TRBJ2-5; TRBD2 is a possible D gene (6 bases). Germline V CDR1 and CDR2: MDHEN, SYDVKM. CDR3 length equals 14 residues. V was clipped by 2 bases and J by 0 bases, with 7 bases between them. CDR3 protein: CASSLAGYQETQYF. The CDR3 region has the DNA TGTGCCAGCAGTTTAGCGGGGTACCAAGAGACCCAGTACTTC.

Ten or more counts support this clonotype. CDR3 sequence (DNA): TGTGCCAGCAGCTTGATTTACACCCAAGAGACCCAGTACTTC. It specifies CASSLIYTQETQYF. This sequence joins TRBV5-6 and TRBJ2-5; no clear D gene. Between the trimmed V and J ends, which lost 1 base and 1 base, there was a span of 8 bases. CDR3 size: 14 residues. Per germline, CDR1 SGHDT and CDR2 YYEEEE.

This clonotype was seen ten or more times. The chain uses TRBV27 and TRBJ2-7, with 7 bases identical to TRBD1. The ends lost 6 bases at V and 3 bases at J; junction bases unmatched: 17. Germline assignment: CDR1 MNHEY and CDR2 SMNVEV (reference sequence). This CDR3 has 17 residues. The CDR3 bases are TGTGCCAGCAGACCCGAGACCCCCGGGACAGACGTCTACGAGCAGTACTTC. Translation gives CASRPETPGTDVYEQYF.

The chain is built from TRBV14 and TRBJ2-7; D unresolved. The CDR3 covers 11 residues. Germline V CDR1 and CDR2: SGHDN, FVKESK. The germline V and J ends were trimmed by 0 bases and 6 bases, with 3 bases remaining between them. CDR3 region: CASSQDSEQYF. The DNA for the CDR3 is TGTGCCAGCAGCCAAGATTCCGAGCAGTACTTC.

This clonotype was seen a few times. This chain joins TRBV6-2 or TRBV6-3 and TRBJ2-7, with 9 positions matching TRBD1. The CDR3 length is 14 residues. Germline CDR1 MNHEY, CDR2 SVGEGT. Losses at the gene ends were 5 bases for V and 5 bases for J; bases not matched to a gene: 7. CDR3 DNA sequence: TGTGCCAGCAGTGGGGACAGGGATTTCAACGAGCAGTACTTC. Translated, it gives CASSGDRDFNEQYF.

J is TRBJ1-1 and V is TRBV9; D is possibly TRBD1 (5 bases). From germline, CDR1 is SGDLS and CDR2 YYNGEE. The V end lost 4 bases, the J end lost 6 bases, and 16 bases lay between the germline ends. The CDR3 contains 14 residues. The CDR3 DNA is TGTGCCAGCAGCCCCGGGACCGGGATCCCTGAAGCTTTCTTT. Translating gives CASSPGTGIPEAFF.

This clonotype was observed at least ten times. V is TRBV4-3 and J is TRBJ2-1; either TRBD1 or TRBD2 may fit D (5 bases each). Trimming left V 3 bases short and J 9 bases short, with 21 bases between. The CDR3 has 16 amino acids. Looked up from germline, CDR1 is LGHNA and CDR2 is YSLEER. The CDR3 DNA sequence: TGCGCCAGCAGCCAGGCAGGGAGTTCCCTTGCGGGTGAGCAGTTCTTC. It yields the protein CASSQAGSSLAGEQFF.

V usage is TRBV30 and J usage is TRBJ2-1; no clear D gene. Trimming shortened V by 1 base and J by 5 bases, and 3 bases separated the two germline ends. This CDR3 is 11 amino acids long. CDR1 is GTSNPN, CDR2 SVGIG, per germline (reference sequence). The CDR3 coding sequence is TGTGCCTGGAGTGGACACAATGAGCAGTTCTTC. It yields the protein CAWSGHNEQFF.

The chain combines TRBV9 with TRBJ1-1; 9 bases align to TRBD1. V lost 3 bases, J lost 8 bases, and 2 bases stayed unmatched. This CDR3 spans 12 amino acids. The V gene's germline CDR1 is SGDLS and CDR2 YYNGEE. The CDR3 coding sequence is TGTGCCAGCAGCGGCACAGGGGGCGAAGCTTTCTTT. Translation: CASSGTGGEAFF.

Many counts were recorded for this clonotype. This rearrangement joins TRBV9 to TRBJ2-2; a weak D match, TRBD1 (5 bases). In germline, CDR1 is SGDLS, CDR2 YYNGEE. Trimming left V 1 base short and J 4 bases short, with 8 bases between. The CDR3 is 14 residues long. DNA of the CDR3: TGTGCCAGCAGCGTACAGGGTACCACCGGGGAGCTGTTTTTT. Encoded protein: CASSVQGTTGELFF.

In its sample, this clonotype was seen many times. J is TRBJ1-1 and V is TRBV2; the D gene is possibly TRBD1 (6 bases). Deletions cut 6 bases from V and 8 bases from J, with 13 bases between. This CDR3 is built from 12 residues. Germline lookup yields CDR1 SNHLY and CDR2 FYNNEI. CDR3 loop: CASSEGQSEAFF. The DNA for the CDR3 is TGTGCCAGCAGCGAGGGACAATCCGAAGCTTTCTTT. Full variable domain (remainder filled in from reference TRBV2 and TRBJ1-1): EPEVTQTPSHQVTQMGQEVILRCVPISNHLYFYWYRQILGQKVEFLVSFYNNEISEKSEIFDDQFSVERPDGSNFTLKIRSTKLEDSAMYFCASSEGQSEAFFGQGTRLTVV.

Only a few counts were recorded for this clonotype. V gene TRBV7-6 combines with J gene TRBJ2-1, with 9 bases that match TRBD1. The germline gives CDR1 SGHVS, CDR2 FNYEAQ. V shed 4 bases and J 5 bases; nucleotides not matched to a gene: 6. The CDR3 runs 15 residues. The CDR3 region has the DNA TGTGCCAGCAGCTCCGGACAGGGGAAAAACAATGAGCAGTTCTTC. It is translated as CASSSGQGKNNEQFF.

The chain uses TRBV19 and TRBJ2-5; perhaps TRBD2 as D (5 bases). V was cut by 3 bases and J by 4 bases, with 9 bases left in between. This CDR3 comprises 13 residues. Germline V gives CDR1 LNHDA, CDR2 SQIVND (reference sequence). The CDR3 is CASSMDWGETQYF. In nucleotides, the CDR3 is TGTGCCAGTAGTATGGACTGGGGAGAGACCCAGTACTTC.

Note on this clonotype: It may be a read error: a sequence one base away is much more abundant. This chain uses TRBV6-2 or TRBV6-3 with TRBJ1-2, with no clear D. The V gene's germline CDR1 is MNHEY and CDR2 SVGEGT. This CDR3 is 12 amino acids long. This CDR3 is CASSWQEYGYAF. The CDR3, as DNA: TGTGCCAGCAGTTGGCAGGAATATGGCTACGCCTTC.

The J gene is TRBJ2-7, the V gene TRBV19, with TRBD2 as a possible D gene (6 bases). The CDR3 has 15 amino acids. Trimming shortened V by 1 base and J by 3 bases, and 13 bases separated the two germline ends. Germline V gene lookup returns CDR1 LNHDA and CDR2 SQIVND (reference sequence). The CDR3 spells CASSIVPGDSYEQYF. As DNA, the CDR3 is TGTGCCAGTAGTATAGTGCCGGGGGATAGCTACGAGCAGTACTTC.